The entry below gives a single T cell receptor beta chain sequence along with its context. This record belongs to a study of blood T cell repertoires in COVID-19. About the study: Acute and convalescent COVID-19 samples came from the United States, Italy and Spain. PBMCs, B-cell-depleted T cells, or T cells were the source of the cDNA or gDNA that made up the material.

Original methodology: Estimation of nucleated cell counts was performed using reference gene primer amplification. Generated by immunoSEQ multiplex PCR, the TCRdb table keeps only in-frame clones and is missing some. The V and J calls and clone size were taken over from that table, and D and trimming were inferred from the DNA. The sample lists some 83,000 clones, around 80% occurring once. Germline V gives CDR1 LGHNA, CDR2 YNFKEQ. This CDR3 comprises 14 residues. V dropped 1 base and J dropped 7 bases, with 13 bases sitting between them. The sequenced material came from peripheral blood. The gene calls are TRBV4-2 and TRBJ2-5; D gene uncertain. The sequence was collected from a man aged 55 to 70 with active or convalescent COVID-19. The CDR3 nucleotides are TGTGCCAGCAGCCAAGGTGGTCGGCTAGGGACCCAGTACTTC. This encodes CASSQGGRLGTQYF.